Shown below are 22 T cell receptor beta chains from a single sample sequenced in a study of cytomegalovirus exposure and HLA in healthy donors. PCR amplification relied on 60 Vbeta primers (plus 13 Jbeta primers). The data were produced by immunoSEQ multiplex PCR, yet TCRdb's version contains in-frame clones alone and is incomplete. The sample holds 160,000 or so clones, approximately 72% seen once. Sequenced sample: PBMCs. These receptors all stem from a human donor in good health.

V and J are TRBV2 and TRBJ2-1; maybe TRBD2 (5 bases). Germline V lookup: CDR1 SNHLY, CDR2 FYNNEI. CDR3 length equals 12 residues. The V gene lost 6 bases and the J gene lost 7 bases, with 10 bases spanning the gap. DNA for the CDR3: TGTGCCAGCAGGGACCCGGGGAATGAGCAGTTCTTC. This encodes CASRDPGNEQFF. The variable domain in full, completed from reference TRBV2 and TRBJ2-1, reads EPEVTQTPSHQVTQMGQEVILRCVPISNHLYFYWYRQILGQKVEFLVSFYNNEISEKSEIFDDQFSVERPDGSNFTLKIRSTKLEDSAMYFCASRDPGNEQFFGPGTRLTVL.

The chain links TRBV28 to TRBJ1-1; possibly TRBD1 for D (5 bases). The CDR3 sequence is 16 residues long. V was shortened by 9 bases and J by 0 bases, with 20 bases between the two germline ends. The germline CDR1 and CDR2 sequences are MDHEN and SYDVKM. The CDR3 nucleotides read TGTGCCAGTCTCACCCCTTGGGGGAGGATGAACACTGAAGCTTTCTTT. It yields the protein CASLTPWGRMNTEAFF. Complete variable domain (other parts from reference TRBV28 and TRBJ1-1): DVKVTQSSRYLVKRTGEKVFLECVQDMDHENMFWYRQDPGLGLRLIYFSYDVKMKEKGDIPEGYSVSREKKERFSLILESASTNQTSMYLCASLTPWGRMNTEAFFGQGTRLTVV.

The chain uses TRBV28 and TRBJ1-2; 9 bases align to TRBD1. Germline lookup yields CDR1 MDHEN and CDR2 SYDVKM. This CDR3 is 15 amino acids long. V trimming: 3 bases; J trimming: 8 bases; junction bases outside the gene matches: 10. For the CDR3, the DNA is TGTGCCAGCAGTTTTGTTTACAGGGGGCAGCAGGGCTACACCTTC. It is translated as CASSFVYRGQQGYTF.

This sequence joins TRBV5-1 and TRBJ2-7, with D perhaps TRBD1 (5 bases). Germline CDR1 SGHRS, CDR2 YFSETQ. V was clipped by 0 bases and J by 2 bases, with 12 bases between them. CDR3 length: 15 residues. CDR3 sequence: CASSLGRASTYEQYF. CDR3 nucleotides: TGCGCCAGCAGCTTGGGCAGGGCCTCCACCTACGAGCAGTACTTC.

This clone was counted a single time. This chain joins TRBV19 and TRBJ2-7, with TRBD2 matching over 9 bases. The J segment lost 2 bases and the V segment lost 3 bases, leaving 11 bases of the junction unmatched. Germline CDR1 reads LNHDA; CDR2 reads SQIVND (reference sequence). The CDR3 has 17 residues. The CDR3 nucleotides are TGTGCCAGTAGTATCGGGGTAGCGGGGGATACCCCCTACGAGCAGTACTTC. Its translation: CASSIGVAGDTPYEQYF.

This clone has just a few counts. The chain carries TRBV2 and TRBJ2-3; 7 nucleotides match TRBD1. The CDR3 consists of 14 residues. The V gene end was trimmed by 6 bases and the J gene end by 2 bases; junction bases not matched to a gene: 5. Germline assignment: CDR1 SNHLY and CDR2 FYNNEI. The CDR3 reads CASRGGTDTDTQYF. The CDR3 region has the DNA TGTGCCAGCAGGGGTGGGACAGACACAGATACGCAGTATTTT.

This clone was found a few times. The rearrangement uses TRBV6-6 and TRBJ1-3; D not certain. This CDR3 has 16 amino acids. V was cut by 0 bases and J by 0 bases, with 9 bases left in between. Germline CDR1 is MNHNY and CDR2 is SVGAGI (reference sequence). CDR3 loop: CASSYSAGDSGNTIYF. The CDR3 coding sequence is TGTGCCAGCAGTTACTCGGCGGGAGACTCTGGAAACACCATATATTTT.

The chain uses TRBV7-9 and TRBJ1-3, with D perhaps matching TRBD1 (5 bases). Looked up from germline, CDR1 is SEHNR and CDR2 is FQNEAQ (reference sequence). The CDR3 covers 14 residues. V shed 4 bases and J shed 1 base, with 8 bases lying between them. The CDR3 DNA sequence: TGTGCCAGCAGCTCTTCAGGGTCTGGAAACACCATATATTTT. Encoded protein: CASSSSGSGNTIYF. Together with reference TRBV7-9 and TRBJ1-3, the CDR3 gives the full variable domain: DTGVSQNPRHKITKRGQNVTFRCDPISEHNRLYWYRQTLGQGPEFLTYFQNEAQLEKSRLLSDRFSAERPKGSFSTLEIQRTEQGDSAMYLCASSSSGSGNTIYFGEGSWLTVV.

The chain recombines TRBV6-5 with TRBJ1-4; D may be TRBD1 (6 bases). Germline-derived CDR1 and CDR2 are MNHEY and SVGAGI. V lost 3 bases, J lost 2 bases, and 10 bases lay in between. This CDR3 is built from 15 residues. CDR3: CASSYSTGTNEKLFF. The CDR3 DNA sequence: TGTGCCAGCAGTTATTCCACAGGGACTAATGAAAAACTGTTTTTT.

The gene calls are TRBV12-5 and TRBJ2-5; 7 bases align to TRBD2. This CDR3 spans 16 amino acids. J gave up 2 bases and V 6 bases, and 12 bases lay outside the gene matches. Germline lookup yields CDR1 LGHNT and CDR2 FRNRAP. The CDR3 here is CASGPATTSAQETQYF. The CDR3 nucleotides read TGTGCTAGTGGCCCCGCAACTACTAGCGCGCAAGAGACCCAGTACTTC. Full variable domain (remainder filled in from reference TRBV12-5 and TRBJ2-5): DARVTQTPRHKVTEMGQEVTMRCQPILGHNTVFWYRQTMMQGLELLAYFRNRAPLDDSGMPKDRFSAEMPDATLATLKIQPSEPRDSAVYFCASGPATTSAQETQYFGPGTRLLVL.

The V gene is TRBV7-9, the J gene TRBJ1-1; D gene ambiguous. This CDR3 spans 14 amino acids. Germline CDR1 is SEHNR and CDR2 is FQNEAQ (reference sequence). V dropped 0 bases and J dropped 8 bases, with 13 bases sitting between them. CDR3 protein: CASSLAGRSWEAFF. DNA for the CDR3: TGTGCCAGCAGCTTAGCGGGGAGGAGTTGGGAAGCTTTCTTT.

The chain links TRBV9 to TRBJ1-5; D perhaps matches TRBD1 (6 bases). V dropped 0 bases and J dropped 2 bases, with 9 bases sitting between them. Germline CDR1 and CDR2: SGDLS and YYNGEE. This CDR3 spans 15 amino acids. CDR3 amino acids: CASSVAGAGNQPQHF. CDR3 coding DNA: TGTGCCAGCAGCGTAGCAGGGGCCGGCAATCAGCCCCAGCATTTT.

The chain couples TRBV11-3 to TRBJ2-5; TRBD1 might be the D (6 bases). Germline CDR1 reads SGHNT; CDR2 reads YENEEA. The CDR3 has 16 amino acids. Trimming stripped 1 base from V and 5 bases from J, with 17 bases between. The CDR3 reads CASSLAATGMEETQYF. The CDR3, as DNA: TGTGCCAGCAGCTTAGCTGCCACAGGGATGGAGGAGACCCAGTACTTC.

This clone was recorded a few times. The gene calls are TRBV5-1 and TRBJ2-5, with 7 nucleotides matching TRBD2. The V gene end was trimmed by 6 bases and the J gene end by 1 base; junction bases not matched to a gene: 9. In germline, CDR1 is SGHRS, CDR2 YFSETQ. The CDR3 is 15 amino acids. The CDR3, as DNA: TGCGCCAGCAACGCTGGGGGAGGGGCCCAAGAGACCCAGTACTTC. Protein: CASNAGGGAQETQYF.

The V call is TRBV30, the J call TRBJ1-2, with D tentatively TRBD1 (6 bases). This CDR3 has 11 residues. Between the trimmed V and J ends, which lost 3 bases and 7 bases, there was a span of 9 bases. CDR1 GTSNPN and CDR2 SVGIG come from the germline V gene (reference sequence). The CDR3 nucleotides read TGTGCCTGGAGCACAGGGTTTGGCTACACCTTC. This translates into CAWSTGFGYTF.

V usage is TRBV7-9 and J usage is TRBJ1-1, with D maybe TRBD1 (6 bases). Germline V CDR1 and CDR2: SEHNR, FQNEAQ (reference sequence). This CDR3 comprises 14 residues. Trimming shortened V by 3 bases and J by 1 base, and 9 bases separated the two germline ends. CDR3 bases: TGTGCCAGCAGCTTCGCACAGGGGAACACTGAAGCTTTCTTT. Protein sequence: CASSFAQGNTEAFF.

The DNA of the CDR3 is TGTGCCAGCTCACCGAACAGCTACTACGAGCAGTACTTC. Translation: CASSPNSYYEQYF. V is TRBV18 and J is TRBJ2-7; D is unresolved. The germline V and J ends were trimmed by 3 bases and 3 bases, with 9 bases remaining between them. Per the germline V gene, CDR1 is KGHSH and CDR2 is LQKENI. This CDR3 contains 13 residues.

In this sample, this clone turned up a few times. The chain uses TRBV19 and TRBJ1-5; 8 bases are shared with TRBD1. The CDR3 covers 15 residues. Germline V gives CDR1 LNHDA, CDR2 SQIVND (reference sequence). J was trimmed by 5 bases and V by 5 bases; bases with no gene match: 8. The CDR3, as DNA: TGTGCCAGTAGTTCCACAGGGGGATGGGATCAGCCCCAGCATTTT. This sequence encodes CASSSTGGWDQPQHF.

This sequence joins TRBV2 and TRBJ2-7; a possible D gene is TRBD1 (6 bases). The ends were cut back, 1 base at V and 6 bases at J, with 13 bases in the middle. Germline CDR1 SNHLY, CDR2 FYNNEI. The CDR3 loop spans 14 amino acids. Written as DNA, the CDR3 is TGTGCCAGCAGTGAAGTCCAGGGGTCGGGCGAGCAGTACTTC. Its translation is CASSEVQGSGEQYF.

J is TRBJ1-5 and V is TRBV7-2; D is unresolved. Germline V lookup: CDR1 SGHTA, CDR2 FQGNSA. The CDR3 has 16 amino acids. The V end lost 0 bases, the J end lost 2 bases, and 11 bases lay between the germline ends. The CDR3 is CASSLAVGRGNQPQHF. The CDR3 DNA reads TGTGCCAGCAGCTTAGCGGTAGGGAGGGGCAATCAGCCCCAGCATTTT.

The chain is built from TRBV2 and TRBJ1-6; possibly TRBD1 for D (5 bases). The CDR3 runs to 15 residues. Trimming took 4 bases from V and 7 from J, leaving 14 bases between them. CDR1 and CDR2 from the germline V gene are SNHLY and FYNNEI. CDR3 DNA: TGTGCCAGCAGTGTAGGGACCGCGGGAAATTCACCCCTCCACTTT. It translates to CASSVGTAGNSPLHF.

The chain is built from TRBV6-1 and TRBJ1-5; 8 bases map to TRBD1. V shed 6 bases, J shed 4 bases, and the junction held 2 bases outside the gene matches. The V gene's germline CDR1 is MNHNS and CDR2 SASEGT. There are 13 residues in the CDR3. Here the CDR3 reads CASRRQGNQPQHF. CDR3 nucleotide sequence: TGTGCCAGCAGACGACAGGGGAATCAGCCCCAGCATTTT.